These 5 T cell receptor beta chains share one sample of origin, sequenced in a study of identical twins. TCRdb re-called the 5' RACE reads through MiXCR, storing one row per CDR3 protein. Here the sample spans 310,000 or so distinct CDR3 sequences, more than 6.5% being singletons. The same sample was also used in a study of yellow fever vaccine responses in identical twins.

Sequencing was performed on memory (CD45RO+) T cells sorted from blood. The receptors stem from a woman aged 18 to 35 in good health.

There are many counts of this clonotype. This rearrangement joins TRBV3-1 to TRBJ1-1; 7 bases agree with TRBD1. Per germline, CDR1 LGHDT and CDR2 YNNKEL (reference sequence). V dropped 4 bases and J dropped 1; count of bases not matched to a gene: 6. The CDR3 is 15 amino acids. This chain's CDR3 is CASSLSDRANTEAFF. The CDR3 nucleotides are TGTGCCAGCAGCCTAAGTGACAGGGCGAACACTGAAGCTTTCTTT.

The V call is TRBV5-1, the J call TRBJ2-3, with D perhaps matching TRBD2 (6 bases). This CDR3 comprises 16 residues. Trimming took off 0 bases at V and 3 bases at J, with 14 bases between the two ends. Germline V gives CDR1 SGHRS, CDR2 YFSETQ. CDR3 amino acids: CASSLALGAGTDTQYF. CDR3 bases: TGCGCCAGCAGCTTGGCCTTGGGAGCGGGTACAGATACGCAGTATTTT.

This clonotype has ten or more counts. The chain links TRBV28 to TRBJ2-4; weak D call: TRBD1 (6 bases). The V and J ends lost 6 bases and 3 bases respectively, with 18 bases between them. Germline CDR1 reads MDHEN; CDR2 reads SYDVKM. The CDR3 is made up of 16 amino acids. The CDR3 sequence is CASSLTGQNYKNIQYF. The CDR3 DNA sequence: TGTGCCAGCAGCCTGACGGGACAAAACTACAAAAACATTCAGTACTTC.

This clonotype was seen more than once but under ten times. Written as DNA, the CDR3 is TGTGCCAGCAGCCACGGGCGGGAGACCCAGTACTTC. Residues: CASSHGRETQYF. This chain uses TRBV6-5 with TRBJ2-5, with no clear D. Per germline, CDR1 MNHEY and CDR2 SVGAGI. This CDR3 spans 12 amino acids. The V end was cut by 6 bases, the J end by 5 bases, with 10 bases between.

This clonotype was seen a handful of times. In nucleotides, the CDR3 is TGCAGTGCTACCAACCCGAGCTCTGGAAACACCATATATTTT. Translating it yields CSATNPSSGNTIYF. The V gene is TRBV20-1, the J gene TRBJ1-3; D call uncertain. The CDR3 totals 14 residues. The V gene lost 4 bases and the J gene lost 0 bases, with 10 bases spanning the gap. The germline V gene encodes CDR1 DFQATT and CDR2 SNEGSKA (reference sequence).